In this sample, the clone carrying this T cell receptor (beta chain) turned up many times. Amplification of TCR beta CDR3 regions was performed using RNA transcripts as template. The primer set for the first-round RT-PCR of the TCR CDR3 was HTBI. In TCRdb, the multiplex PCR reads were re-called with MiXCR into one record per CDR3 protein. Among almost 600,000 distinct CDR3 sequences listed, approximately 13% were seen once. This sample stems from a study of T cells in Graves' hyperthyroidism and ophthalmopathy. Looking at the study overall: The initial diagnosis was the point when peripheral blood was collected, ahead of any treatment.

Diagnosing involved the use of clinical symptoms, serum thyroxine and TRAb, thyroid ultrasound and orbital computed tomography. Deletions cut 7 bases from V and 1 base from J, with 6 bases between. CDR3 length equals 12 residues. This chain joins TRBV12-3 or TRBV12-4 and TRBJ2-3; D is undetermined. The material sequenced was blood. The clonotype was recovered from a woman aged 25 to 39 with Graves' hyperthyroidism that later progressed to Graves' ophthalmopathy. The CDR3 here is CASKFGTDTQYF. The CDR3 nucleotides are TGTGCCAGCAAGTTTGGCACAGATACGCAGTATTTT.